This is a list of T cell receptor beta chains from one sample in a study of T cells after somatic rescue of genetic block. Measured with immunoSEQ multiplex PCR; TCRdb has only the in-frame clones, and not every one. This sample has fewer than 150,000 clones, with around 90% found just once. Sequencing was carried out using peripheral blood mononuclear cells (PBMCs). The source of these receptors is a woman under 30. Both conserved end residues are trimmed from each CDR3.

v_gene	j_gene	CDR3aa
TRBV30	TRBJ2-3	ALAGGRADTQY
TRBV28	TRBJ2-7	ASSFRGEQY
TRBV12-5	TRBJ1-1	ASGLVGGNEAF
TRBV7-9	TRBJ2-1	ASSLEGRDSEQF
TRBV19	TRBJ1-5	ASSIRGDSNQPQH
TRBV2	TRBJ2-2	ASSELQGNTGELF
TRBV19	TRBJ2-5	ASRQMGQETQY
TRBV19	TRBJ2-7	ASSPRTESYEQY
TRBV2	TRBJ2-2	ASSRTRGGLGTGELF
TRBV9	TRBJ2-3	ASSAVLAGAFTDTQY
TRBV18	TRBJ1-2	ASSLKEGKGEGYT
TRBV15	TRBJ2-3	ATSTAIRTDTQY
TRBV19	TRBJ2-6	ASRTTGSGANVLT
TRBV2	TRBJ2-7	ASSEWDRGGYEQY
TRBV28	TRBJ1-4	ASHRATNEKLF
TRBV6-5	TRBJ1-1	ASRRAQGGSAEAF